Below, 2 T cell receptor beta chains from the same sample are listed, as sequenced in a study of response to subunit inactivated influenza vaccine. Using its own MiXCR run on the RT-PCR reads, TCRdb lists one record per CDR3 protein. The sample has 530,000 or so distinct CDR3 sequences, around 15% seen once. The specimen comprised PBMCs from blood, sampled about 12 days after vaccination. The source of these receptors is a man between 45 and 60 years old who received an inactivated influenza vaccine.

A few counts support this clonotype. V usage is TRBV7-9 and J usage is TRBJ1-6, with 7 bases fitting TRBD1. V gave up 1 base and J gave up 7 bases; unmatched junction bases: 4. Per the germline V gene, CDR1 is SEHNR and CDR2 is FQNEAQ (reference sequence). This CDR3 has 15 amino acids. CDR3 loop: CASSLEDRFNSPLHF. The DNA for the CDR3 is TGTGCCAGCAGCTTAGAGGACAGGTTCAATTCACCCCTCCACTTT. The full variable domain, with the rest looked up from reference TRBV7-9 and TRBJ1-6, is DTGVSQNPRHKITKRGQNVTFRCDPISEHNRLYWYRQTLGQGPEFLTYFQNEAQLEKSRLLSDRFSAERPKGSFSTLEIQRTEQGDSAMYLCASSLEDRFNSPLHFGNGTRLTVT.

This clonotype occurred a few times. The J gene is TRBJ2-3, the V gene TRBV25-1, with D maybe TRBD1 (6 bases). This CDR3 contains 15 residues. The ends were cut back, 1 base at V and 0 bases at J, with 8 bases in the middle. Germline V gene lookup returns CDR1 MGHDK and CDR2 SYGVNS. CDR3 loop: CASSESGHSTDTQYF. CDR3 nucleotides: TGTGCCAGCAGTGAATCGGGACACAGCACAGATACGCAGTATTTT.